Each of the 30 T cell receptor beta chains below was sequenced from the same sample in a study of blood T cell repertoires in COVID-19. This table comes from immunoSEQ multiplex PCR, and its TCRdb copy is limited to in-frame clones, with some not included. The sample contains 380,000 or so clones, 89% of which appear only once. Specimen: peripheral blood. The receptors here all came from a man aged 35 to 55 with acute or convalescent COVID-19.

V usage is TRBV19 and J usage is TRBJ1-2, with D perhaps TRBD1 (6 bases). V was pared by 4 bases and J by 8 bases, with 11 bases between. This CDR3 has 12 residues. CDR1 LNHDA and CDR2 SQIVND come from the germline V gene (reference sequence). CDR3 in amino acids: CASSNRDRGYTF. The CDR3 nucleotides are TGTGCCAGTAGTAACCGCGACAGGGGCTACACCTTC.

This chain uses TRBV23-1 with TRBJ2-3, with 12 bases matching TRBD2. TRBV23-1 is an ORF for which the function is uncertain. The CDR3 covers 20 residues. V shed 2 bases, J shed 1 base, and the junction held 13 bases outside the gene matches. The CDR3 here is CASSQLLTRLAGVGTDTQYF. The CDR3 nucleotides are TGCGCCAGCAGTCAACTTCTTACGAGACTAGCGGGAGTTGGCACAGATACGCAGTATTTT.

The rearrangement links TRBV5-4 to TRBJ1-3, with 7 bases matching TRBD1. V shed 5 bases, J shed 1 base, and the junction held 9 bases outside the gene matches. This CDR3 spans 16 amino acids. CDR1 is SGHNT, CDR2 YYREEE, per germline (reference sequence). CDR3 region: CASRPQGPASGNTIYF. CDR3 in DNA: TGTGCCAGCAGACCACAGGGGCCCGCGTCTGGAAACACCATATATTTT.

V gene TRBV5-1 combines with J gene TRBJ1-4, with D possibly matching TRBD1 (6 bases). The CDR3 spans 15 residues. Between the trimmed V and J ends, which lost 1 base and 8 bases, there was a span of 15 bases. Germline V gene sequence: CDR1 SGHRS, CDR2 YFSETQ. The CDR3 sequence is CASSLIGGRDEKLFF. In nucleotides, the CDR3 is TGCGCCAGCAGCTTGATTGGGGGCAGAGACGAAAAACTGTTTTTT.

V gene TRBV9 combines with J gene TRBJ2-7; no reliable D call. This CDR3 contains 14 residues. Germline V gives CDR1 SGDLS, CDR2 YYNGEE. The ends were cut back, 2 bases at V and 0 bases at J, with 9 bases in the middle. DNA of the CDR3: TGTGCCAGCAGCGTGACGACTTACTCCTACGAGCAGTACTTC. Residues: CASSVTTYSYEQYF. Full variable domain (missing parts from reference TRBV9 and TRBJ2-7): DSGVTQTPKHLITATGQRVTLRCSPRSGDLSVYWYQQSLDQGLQFLIQYYNGEERAKGNILERFSAQQFPDLHSELNLSSLELGDSALYFCASSVTTYSYEQYFGPGTRLTVT.

The V gene is TRBV6-5, the J gene TRBJ2-7; 8 bases are shared with TRBD2. Germline CDR1 and CDR2: MNHEY and SVGAGI. The CDR3 contains 15 residues. The V gene end was trimmed by 7 bases and the J gene end by 1 base; junction bases not matched to a gene: 9. CDR3 nucleotides: TGTGCCAGCAAGAGCCTATCGGGGGGGTCCTACGAGCAGTACTTC. Protein product: CASKSLSGGSYEQYF.

V and J are TRBV29-1 and TRBJ1-2; TRBD1 aligns across 7 bases. The ends lost 4 bases at V and 7 bases at J; junction bases unmatched: 6. CDR1 is SQVTM, CDR2 ANQGSEA, per germline. CDR3 length: 12 amino acids. CDR3 sequence reads: CSVGAGDSGYTF. The CDR3 DNA reads TGCAGCGTTGGAGCTGGGGACAGTGGCTACACCTTC.

The gene calls are TRBV10-3 and TRBJ1-5; 9 positions match TRBD1. This CDR3 is built from 15 residues. Trimming cost V 4 bases and J 6 bases; bases outside gene matches: 7. The germline gives CDR1 ENHRY, CDR2 SYGVKD. The CDR3 region is CAISAQGARSQPQHF. The CDR3 bases are TGTGCCATCAGTGCACAGGGGGCTAGATCTCAGCCCCAGCATTTT.

This sequence joins TRBV4-3 and TRBJ1-2; D gene uncertain. CDR3 length: 15 residues. CDR1 and CDR2 from the germline V gene are LGHNA and YSLEER. V was shortened by 0 bases and J by 5 bases, with 13 bases between the two germline ends. The CDR3 DNA reads as TGCGCCAGCAGCCAAGATCGGGTCGGAATATATGGCTACACCTTC. As protein: CASSQDRVGIYGYTF.

CDR3 region: CASSLERARDEKLFF. The CDR3 region has the DNA TGTGCCAGCAGCTTAGAGAGGGCTCGGGATGAAAAACTGTTTTTT. This rearrangement joins TRBV13 to TRBJ1-4, with D unresolved. The CDR3 has 15 amino acids. The germline CDR1 and CDR2 sequences are PRHDT and FYEKMQ (reference sequence). V was pared by 1 base and J by 6 bases, with 12 bases between.

V usage is TRBV6-5 and J usage is TRBJ1-4, with 8 bases aligning to TRBD1. Germline CDR1 reads MNHEY; CDR2 reads SVGAGI. CDR3 length: 15 residues. V was clipped by 5 bases and J by 8 bases; unmatched bases: 10. The CDR3 DNA reads as TGTGCCAGCAGTCCCCGGGACAGGCGGGGAGAAAAACTGTTTTTT. Translated, it gives CASSPRDRRGEKLFF.

This rearrangement joins TRBV9 to TRBJ2-2; D possibly corresponds to TRBD2 (6 bases). Germline V gene data show CDR1 as SGDLS and CDR2 as YYNGEE. The CDR3 totals 14 residues. The V and J ends lost 2 bases and 4 bases respectively, with 9 bases between them. In DNA form, the CDR3 reads TGTGCCAGCAGCGTGGGGGACTCCACCGGGGAGCTGTTTTTT. Protein: CASSVGDSTGELFF.

The chain joins TRBV4-3 to TRBJ2-7, with D tentatively TRBD1 (5 bases). Trimming took 1 base from V and 2 from J, leaving 15 bases between them. This CDR3 spans 16 amino acids. Germline CDR1 LGHNA, CDR2 YSLEER. CDR3 loop: CASSQVRGTGTYEQYF. CDR3 in DNA: TGCGCCAGCAGCCAAGTTAGGGGAACAGGAACCTACGAGCAGTACTTC.

The gene calls are TRBV3-1 (or the pseudogene TRBV3-2) and TRBJ2-7; D is perhaps TRBD2 (5 bases). Germline CDR1 is LGHDT and CDR2 is YNNKEL (reference sequence). V was pared by 2 bases and J by 4 bases, with 12 bases between. The CDR3 spans 14 residues. CDR3 sequence: CASSQTRLAYEQYF. The CDR3 nucleotides read TGTGCCAGCAGCCAAACTAGGTTGGCGTACGAGCAGTACTTC.

The V call is TRBV27, the J call TRBJ2-7; TRBD2 aligns across 8 bases. The CDR3 sequence is 15 residues long. Germline assignment: CDR1 MNHEY and CDR2 SMNVEV (reference sequence). V dropped 6 bases and J dropped 6; count of bases not matched to a gene: 13. The CDR3, as DNA: TGTGCCAGCAGCTTGTCACTCCCAGCGGGAGTCGAGCAGTACTTC. This translates into CASSLSLPAGVEQYF.

The chain links TRBV3-1 (or the pseudogene TRBV3-2) to TRBJ1-2; D gene ambiguous. V lost 7 bases, J lost 4 bases, and 13 bases lay in between. From germline, CDR1 is LGHDT and CDR2 YNNKEL (reference sequence). The CDR3 spans 13 residues. DNA of the CDR3: TGTGCCAGCACCGGTGAAATCGGCTATGGCTACACCTTC. Amino acids: CASTGEIGYGYTF.

The rearrangement joins TRBV10-1 to TRBJ2-3, with TRBD1 as a possible D gene (5 bases). Trimming took 6 bases from V and 4 from J, leaving 11 bases between them. There are 13 residues in the CDR3. Germline CDR1 and CDR2: WNHNN and SYGVQD (reference sequence). CDR3 region: CASSVSGSDTQYF. CDR3 nucleotide sequence: TGCGCCAGCAGCGTGTCAGGGTCAGATACGCAGTATTTT.

This clone came up once. This chain connects TRBV19 to TRBJ1-4; 7 positions match TRBD1. The V gene end was trimmed by 5 bases and the J gene end by 8 bases; junction bases not matched to a gene: 5. Germline CDR1 is LNHDA and CDR2 is SQIVND (reference sequence). The CDR3 is 13 amino acids. This chain's CDR3 is CASSPTGYEKLFF. CDR3 DNA: TGTGCCAGTAGTCCGACAGGGTACGAAAAACTGTTTTTT.

The chain uses TRBV27 and TRBJ1-2; perhaps TRBD1 as D (6 bases). Germline assignment: CDR1 MNHEY and CDR2 SMNVEV (reference sequence). With 0 bases removed from V and 5 bases from J, the gap between germline ends came to 19 bases. The CDR3 has 17 amino acids. In DNA form, the CDR3 reads TGTGCCAGCAGTTTATCATCCTCCCGGGACAACGTTTATGGCTACACCTTC. Its protein product is CASSLSSSRDNVYGYTF.

V is TRBV25-1 and J is TRBJ1-1; possible D gene TRBD1, 5 bases. Germline V gives CDR1 MGHDK, CDR2 SYGVNS. This CDR3 is 12 amino acids long. Trimming pared 6 bases from V and 6 bases from J, leaving 11 bases between. CDR3 region: CASRVGRAEAFF. CDR3 in DNA: TGTGCCAGCAGGGTGGGGCGAGCTGAAGCTTTCTTT.

The V gene is TRBV27, the J gene TRBJ1-4; TRBD1 agrees at 10 bases. The CDR3 runs 15 residues. Germline V lookup: CDR1 MNHEY, CDR2 SMNVEV (reference sequence). J lost 5 bases, V lost 4 bases, and 4 bases had no gene match. The CDR3 nucleotides read TGTGCCAGCAGTTCCAGGGGACAGGGGAATGAAAAACTGTTTTTT. Translated, it gives CASSSRGQGNEKLFF.

In its sample, this clone was seen once. The chain joins TRBV15 to TRBJ1-1; the D gene is possibly TRBD1 (5 bases). Germline loops: CDR1 LNHNV, CDR2 YYDKDF (reference sequence). This CDR3 has 16 amino acids. V shed 0 bases and J shed 2 bases, with 13 bases lying between them. The CDR3 here is CATSRDLVRVNTEAFF. DNA of the CDR3: TGTGCCACCAGCAGAGATCTAGTCAGGGTAAACACTGAAGCTTTCTTT.

The rearrangement links TRBV5-4 to TRBJ1-3; 8 nucleotides match TRBD1. The CDR3 totals 17 residues. After removal of 0 bases from V and 0 bases from J, the junction contained 5 bases not matched to a gene. The germline CDR1 and CDR2 sequences are SGHNT and YYREEE (reference sequence). The CDR3 protein is CASSLGGTGLSGNTIYF. CDR3 DNA sequence: TGTGCCAGCAGCTTGGGTGGGACAGGACTCTCTGGAAACACCATATATTTT.

The genes are TRBV11-3 and TRBJ2-1; no clear D. The V gene's germline CDR1 is SGHNT and CDR2 YENEEA. This CDR3 spans 15 amino acids. The V end was cut by 2 bases, the J end by 0 bases, with 8 bases between. CDR3 amino acids: CASSLLSSSYNEQFF. Written as DNA, the CDR3 is TGTGCCAGCAGCTTATTGTCGAGCTCCTACAATGAGCAGTTCTTC.

In its sample, this clone was seen once. One end of the junction fails to match germline, which may point to a read error. The chain joins TRBV6-2 or TRBV6-3 to TRBJ2-3, with D possibly being TRBD2 (6 bases). The CDR3 runs 12 residues. Germline V gene data show CDR1 as MNHEY and CDR2 as SVGEGT. CDR3 sequence (DNA): TGTGCCAGCCGTTATCTAGCGAATACGCAGTATTTT. It translates to CASRYLANTQYF.

To note about this clone: The same CDR3 is also encoded by other DNA sequences in this sample. The chain links TRBV28 to TRBJ2-7, with 10 bases matching TRBD1. Germline values: CDR1 MDHEN, CDR2 SYDVKM. V gave up 4 bases and J gave up 1 base; unmatched junction bases: 4. This CDR3 contains 15 residues. Here the CDR3 reads CASSSPGQGSYEQYF. The CDR3 DNA sequence: TGTGCCAGCAGTTCACCGGGACAGGGGTCCTACGAGCAGTACTTC.

This chain connects TRBV5-6 to TRBJ2-2, with TRBD1 identical over 7 bases. The CDR3 totals 15 residues. Germline trimming cut 4 bases from V and 6 bases from J; bases unmatched to any gene: 9. Germline values: CDR1 SGHDT, CDR2 YYEEEE. The CDR3, as DNA: TGTGCCAGCAGCCTCGACAGGGTCGGATCCGGGGAGCTGTTTTTT. Translation: CASSLDRVGSGELFF.

This chain connects TRBV28 to TRBJ2-7, with D maybe TRBD2 (5 bases). V shed 6 bases and J shed 5 bases, with 11 bases lying between them. This CDR3 region has 12 residues. Germline lookup yields CDR1 MDHEN and CDR2 SYDVKM. The CDR3 nucleotides are TGTGCCAGCAGCCACACGGGGAACGAGCAGTACTTC. This encodes CASSHTGNEQYF.

V gene TRBV10-1 combines with J gene TRBJ2-2, with 7 bases lining up with TRBD2. Germline V gives CDR1 WNHNN, CDR2 SYGVQD (reference sequence). This CDR3 region has 16 residues. Trimming took 1 base from V and 0 from J; bases not matched to a gene: 2. Written as DNA, the CDR3 is TGCGCCAGCAGTGAGTTGGGGGGGACGAACACCGGGGAGCTGTTTTTT. It specifies CASSELGGTNTGELFF.

This clone was seen a few times. DNA for the CDR3: TGCGCCAGCAGCCATGGACAGGGTGAGGCGACCCGCTCTGGAAACACCATATATTTT. Amino acids: CASSHGQGEATRSGNTIYF. V usage is TRBV4-3 and J usage is TRBJ1-3; 8 positions match TRBD1. In germline, CDR1 is LGHNA, CDR2 YSLEER. Losses at the gene ends were 3 bases for V and 0 bases for J; bases not matched to a gene: 13. The length of the CDR3 is 19 residues.